These 29 T cell receptor beta chains were all obtained from the same sample, sequenced in a study of T cell changes during pregnancy in multiple sclerosis. Method: immunoSEQ multiplex PCR; TCRdb's copy keeps in-frame clones and lacks some. This sample has 65,000 to 90,000 clones, with approximately 92% found just once. Sequencing used peripheral blood, obtained in the second trimester of pregnancy. These TCRs come from a female donor with multiple sclerosis, enrolled in a pregnancy study.

The V call is TRBV15, the J call TRBJ2-7; TRBD2 matches at 9 bases. J was trimmed by 1 base and V by 1 base; bases with no gene match: 5. Germline values: CDR1 LNHNV, CDR2 YYDKDF (reference sequence). The CDR3 runs to 16 residues. The CDR3 loop reads CATSRATAGGSYEQYF. In DNA form, the CDR3 reads TGTGCCACCAGCAGAGCCACAGCGGGGGGTTCCTACGAGCAGTACTTC.

This sequence joins TRBV11-3 and TRBJ2-7; D might be TRBD2 (5 bases). The germline V gene encodes CDR1 SGHNT and CDR2 YENEEA. The CDR3 spans 16 residues. Deletions cut 1 base from V and 0 bases from J, with 13 bases between. The CDR3 region has the DNA TGTGCCAGCAGCTTAGGAGGGTCCGCCGCCTCCTACGAGCAGTACTTC. This gives the protein CASSLGGSAASYEQYF.

The chain links TRBV28 to TRBJ1-1; D remains ambiguous. Trimming shortened V by 5 bases and J by 2 bases, and 12 bases separated the two germline ends. The germline V gene has CDR1 MDHEN and CDR2 SYDVKM. This CDR3 has 14 amino acids. CDR3 sequence reads: CASSPGGANTEAFF. DNA for the CDR3: TGTGCCAGCAGTCCAGGTGGTGCAAACACTGAAGCTTTCTTT.

V is TRBV28 and J is TRBJ2-3; D gene uncertain. CDR1 MDHEN and CDR2 SYDVKM come from the germline V gene. The CDR3 is 14 amino acids. V shed 2 bases and J shed 5 bases, with 11 bases lying between them. The CDR3 nucleotides are TGTGCCAGCAGTTTAGATGTCTTGAGAGATACGCAGTATTTT. Protein: CASSLDVLRDTQYF. The full variable domain, in which reference TRBV28 and TRBJ2-3 provide the parts outside the CDR3, is DVKVTQSSRYLVKRTGEKVFLECVQDMDHENMFWYRQDPGLGLRLIYFSYDVKMKEKGDIPEGYSVSREKKERFSLILESASTNQTSMYLCASSLDVLRDTQYFGPGTRLTVL.

This chain uses TRBV4-1 with TRBJ2-2; the match to TRBD1 covers 11 bases. V shed 3 bases and J 6 bases; nucleotides not matched to a gene: 3. The CDR3 sequence is 15 residues long. Germline V gene sequence: CDR1 MGHRA, CDR2 YSYEKL. The CDR3 loop is CASSQRDRGAGELFF. The CDR3 DNA reads TGCGCCAGCAGCCAGCGGGACAGGGGGGCCGGGGAGCTGTTTTTT.

The chain has TRBV30 and TRBJ2-1; TRBD2 matches 10 bases. The CDR3 is made up of 18 amino acids. Trimming at V came to 1 base and at J to 9 bases, leaving 18 bases not matched to a gene. From germline, CDR1 is GTSNPN and CDR2 SVGIG (reference sequence). CDR3 nucleotides: TGTGCCTGGAGTGGGGACAGCCTAGCGGGAGTTAGGATGGGTGAGCAGTTCTTC. Residues: CAWSGDSLAGVRMGEQFF.

The chain combines TRBV5-1 with TRBJ2-3, with 11 bases lining up with TRBD2. CDR3 length equals 16 residues. CDR1 is SGHRS and CDR2 is YFSETQ in the germline V gene. J gave up 4 bases and V 2 bases, and 6 bases lay outside the gene matches. The CDR3 reads CASSFSSGRFADTQYF. The CDR3 nucleotides are TGCGCCAGCAGCTTCTCTAGCGGGAGGTTTGCAGATACGCAGTATTTT.

The J gene is TRBJ1-1, the V gene TRBV11-3; the match to TRBD1 covers 9 bases. This CDR3 contains 16 residues. After removal of 5 bases from V and 1 base from J, the junction contained 8 bases not matched to a gene. The germline CDR1 and CDR2 sequences are SGHNT and YENEEA. The CDR3 nucleotides read TGTGCCAGCAGCACCCACAGGGGGCTTCAGAACACTGAAGCTTTCTTT. This gives the protein CASSTHRGLQNTEAFF.

This chain links TRBV7-9 with TRBJ2-3; TRBD2 matches at 7 bases. The CDR3 sequence is 16 residues long. The V segment lost 1 base and the J segment 2 bases; nucleotides outside the gene matches: 6. Per germline, CDR1 SEHNR and CDR2 FQNEAQ (reference sequence). The DNA for the CDR3 is TGTGCCAGCAGCTTAGAGCTAGCGGAGTACACAGATACGCAGTATTTT. Translating it yields CASSLELAEYTDTQYF.

The chain joins TRBV10-2 to TRBJ2-3, with D maybe TRBD2 (6 bases). The ends were cut back, 3 bases at V and 1 base at J, with 14 bases in the middle. The CDR3 has 16 amino acids. Germline V lookup: CDR1 WSHSY, CDR2 SAAADI. The CDR3 spells CASSEKVAEGTDTQYF. The DNA of the CDR3 is TGCGCCAGCAGTGAAAAGGTAGCGGAGGGCACAGATACGCAGTATTTT.

The chain recombines TRBV18 with TRBJ2-6, with 8 positions matching TRBD2. This CDR3 region has 21 residues. V dropped 3 bases and J dropped 3; count of bases not matched to a gene: 19. Germline CDR1 is KGHSH and CDR2 is LQKENI. CDR3 amino acids: CASSPIGGGRATLGGANVLTF. The CDR3 DNA sequence: TGTGCCAGCTCACCCATCGGGGGGGGTCGGGCCACCCTCGGTGGGGCCAACGTCCTGACTTTC.

The chain couples TRBV5-4 to TRBJ2-3, with TRBD2 identical over 7 bases. Germline V gives CDR1 SGHNT, CDR2 YYREEE (reference sequence). J gave up 6 bases and V 0 bases, and 10 bases lay outside the gene matches. The CDR3 sequence is 16 residues long. CDR3 in DNA: TGTGCCAGCAGCTTGGGGGGTCTAGCGGCACTGGATACGCAGTATTTT. As protein: CASSLGGLAALDTQYF.

This clone was recorded a few times. The V call is TRBV4-1, the J call TRBJ1-3; weak D call: TRBD1 (5 bases). CDR3 length: 16 amino acids. V was trimmed by 4 bases and J by 4 bases, leaving 17 bases between them. Looked up from germline, CDR1 is MGHRA and CDR2 is YSYEKL. CDR3 sequence: CASSPSGGLEGNTIYF. DNA for the CDR3: TGCGCCAGCAGCCCCAGCGGGGGACTGGAAGGAAACACCATATATTTT.

The V gene is TRBV5-1, the J gene TRBJ2-2; weak D call: TRBD2 (6 bases). This CDR3 has 16 amino acids. Trimming stripped 2 bases from V and 1 base from J, with 12 bases between. Germline V gene lookup returns CDR1 SGHRS and CDR2 YFSETQ. CDR3 in amino acids: CASSFGGSGNTGELFF. The CDR3 DNA reads as TGCGCCAGCAGCTTCGGGGGTAGCGGGAACACCGGGGAGCTGTTTTTT.

This clone appeared a single time. J is TRBJ2-7 and V is TRBV27; 8 positions agree with TRBD2. Germline V gene sequence: CDR1 MNHEY, CDR2 SMNVEV (reference sequence). V was pared by 5 bases and J by 4 bases, with 10 bases of the junction left unmatched. The CDR3 runs to 15 residues. CDR3: CASSLTGLEAYEQYF. The DNA for the CDR3 is TGTGCCAGCAGTCTCACGGGACTAGAGGCTTACGAGCAGTACTTC.

The chain couples TRBV7-9 to TRBJ2-6; the D is unclear. The germline gives CDR1 SEHNR, CDR2 FQNEAQ (reference sequence). V was trimmed by 4 bases and J by 0 bases, leaving 13 bases between them. CDR3 length: 17 residues. In DNA form, the CDR3 reads TGTGCCAGCAGCTCCGGTCGTGTCCACTCTGGGGCCAACGTCCTGACTTTC. Encoded protein: CASSSGRVHSGANVLTF.

The chain carries TRBV6-5 and TRBJ1-2; TRBD1 matches 7 bases. The CDR3 has 14 amino acids. Germline lookup yields CDR1 MNHEY and CDR2 SVGAGI. The V gene end was trimmed by 2 bases and the J gene end by 8 bases; junction bases not matched to a gene: 8. The CDR3 spells CASSYANRGGGYTF. The CDR3, as DNA: TGTGCCAGCAGTTACGCCAACAGGGGAGGAGGCTACACCTTC.

In the case of this clone: A junction boundary mismatches the germline segment, possibly from a read error. This rearrangement joins TRBV20-1 to TRBJ2-7, with 12 bases lining up with TRBD2. This CDR3 is built from 11 residues. Germline CDR1 reads DFQATT; CDR2 reads SNEGSKA (reference sequence). Here the CDR3 reads CSAWTSGVIVF. The CDR3 DNA reads TGCAGTGCCTGGACTAGCGGGGTCATCGTCTTC.

The chain has TRBV15 and TRBJ2-7, with 8 bases aligning to TRBD2. Germline V gene data show CDR1 as LNHNV and CDR2 as YYDKDF (reference sequence). This CDR3 contains 15 residues. V trimming: 9 bases; J trimming: 3 bases; junction bases outside the gene matches: 13. CDR3 region: CATTSGAGDFYEQYF. For the CDR3, the DNA is TGTGCCACGACCTCGGGAGCGGGGGATTTCTACGAGCAGTACTTC. Full variable domain (missing parts from reference TRBV15 and TRBJ2-7): DAMVIQNPRYQVTQFGKPVTLSCSQTLNHNVMYWYQQKSSQAPKLLFHYYDKDFNNEADTPDNFQSRRPNTSFCFLDIRSPGLGDTAMYLCATTSGAGDFYEQYFGPGTRLTVT.

The chain couples TRBV19 to TRBJ2-5; D ambiguous. Germline CDR1 reads LNHDA; CDR2 reads SQIVND (reference sequence). The CDR3 consists of 17 residues. Deletions cut 4 bases from V and 6 bases from J, with 24 bases between. The CDR3 nucleotides read TGTGCCAGTAGTACACTCGTAGTGGTAACGCAAGAGAAGACCCAGTACTTC. This gives the protein CASSTLVVVTQEKTQYF.

This chain uses TRBV5-4 with TRBJ2-7; D may be TRBD1 (5 bases). CDR3 size: 15 residues. The V and J ends lost 4 bases and 3 bases respectively, with 17 bases between them. Per germline, CDR1 SGHNT and CDR2 YYREEE (reference sequence). The CDR3, as DNA: TGTGCCAGCAGCACGACGCCCGACAGACTCTACGAGCAGTACTTC. Its protein is CASSTTPDRLYEQYF.

V is TRBV7-8 and J is TRBJ2-7; D is ambiguous. V gave up 3 bases and J gave up 4 bases, with 13 bases separating them. The CDR3 spans 14 residues. Per germline, CDR1 SGHVS and CDR2 FQNEAQ. The CDR3: CASSLLPPGYEQYF. The CDR3 region has the DNA TGTGCCAGCAGCTTGCTCCCCCCCGGGTACGAGCAGTACTTC.

The rearrangement links TRBV2 to TRBJ2-1; 9 bases map to TRBD2. J was trimmed by 13 bases and V by 1 base; bases with no gene match: 2. The CDR3 runs 12 residues. Germline CDR1 SNHLY, CDR2 FYNNEI. The CDR3 here is CASSEGREGQFF. CDR3 sequence (DNA): TGTGCCAGCAGTGAAGGGCGGGAGGGACAGTTCTTC.

V usage is TRBV5-4 and J usage is TRBJ2-6, with D unclear. There are 15 residues in the CDR3. In germline, CDR1 is SGHNT, CDR2 YYREEE (reference sequence). Trimming took 4 bases from V and 0 from J, leaving 8 bases between them. CDR3 sequence reads: CASSPPNSGANVLTF. DNA for the CDR3: TGTGCCAGCAGCCCCCCCAACTCTGGGGCCAACGTCCTGACTTTC.

The chain carries TRBV27 and TRBJ2-4, with D uncertain. The CDR3 spans 15 residues. With 5 bases removed from V and 4 bases from J, the gap between germline ends came to 15 bases. Germline V lookup: CDR1 MNHEY, CDR2 SMNVEV (reference sequence). The CDR3 nucleotides read TGTGCCAGCAGTCTAGACCTACGCACTAAAAACATTCAGTACTTC. This sequence encodes CASSLDLRTKNIQYF.

The gene calls are TRBV28 and TRBJ2-6; 11 bases are shared with TRBD2. The CDR3 is made up of 22 amino acids. Germline CDR1 is MDHEN and CDR2 is SYDVKM. The V segment lost 2 bases and the J segment 2 bases; nucleotides outside the gene matches: 17. The CDR3 DNA follows: TGTGCCAGCAGTTTACCAACAACCCAGACTAGCGGGACCTGGGCTGGGGCCAACGTCCTGACTTTC. It translates to CASSLPTTQTSGTWAGANVLTF.

The chain carries TRBV6-6 and TRBJ1-1; TRBD1 agrees at 7 bases. This CDR3 comprises 13 residues. Per the germline V gene, CDR1 is MNHNY and CDR2 is SVGAGI (reference sequence). Germline trimming cut 6 bases from V and 4 bases from J; bases unmatched to any gene: 5. The CDR3 protein is CASRGSGGTEAFF. The CDR3 DNA follows: TGTGCCAGCAGGGGTTCAGGGGGCACTGAAGCTTTCTTT.

The chain has TRBV9 and TRBJ2-6; D unclear. Trimming took off 0 bases at V and 0 bases at J, with 7 bases between the two ends. From germline, CDR1 is SGDLS and CDR2 YYNGEE. This CDR3 is 16 amino acids long. The CDR3 reads CASSVGPHSGANVLTF. CDR3 nucleotide sequence: TGTGCCAGCAGCGTAGGTCCCCACTCTGGGGCCAACGTCCTGACTTTC.

This clone was detected once. J is TRBJ2-7 and V is TRBV6-5; D is perhaps TRBD2 (5 bases). From germline, CDR1 is MNHEY and CDR2 SVGAGI. Trimming took 7 bases from V and 4 from J, leaving 8 bases between them. This CDR3 contains 11 residues. The chain's CDR3 is CASKGGYEQYF. DNA of the CDR3: TGTGCCAGCAAGGGCGGGTACGAGCAGTACTTC.